The sequence of this TCR beta chain was determined in a study of graft-versus-host responses after intestinal transplantation. As for the study in general: Anti-thymocyte globulin was used for induction in all recipients, who then took tacrolimus and steroids for approximately 3 years. General study results and limits: Circulating GvH clone levels at their peak were associated with HvG declines (early post-transplant). Allografts carried high graft-versus-host to host-versus-graft clonal ratios in patients having graft-donor T cell macrochimerism.

On this clone itself: Its antigen is not known.

V shed 0 bases and J shed 2 bases, with 4 bases lying between them. The CDR3 has 13 amino acids. Germline CDR1 and CDR2: PRHDT and FYEKMQ (reference sequence). Method: immunoSEQ multiplex PCR; TCRdb's copy keeps in-frame clones and lacks some. The sample lists about 71,000 clones; over 85% were seen once. This specimen was unstimulated CD8+ T cells sorted from spleen or lymph node cells, taken before intestinal transplant. The source is a human donor who received an intestinal transplant. The chain combines TRBV13 with TRBJ1-2; D not certain. CDR3 in amino acids: CASSLGQNYGYTF. CDR3 sequence (DNA): TGTGCCAGCAGCTTAGGACAGAACTATGGCTACACCTTC.